This T cell receptor beta chain was found in a study of patients and donors after allogeneic stem cell transplantation. TCRdb re-called the RT-PCR reads through MiXCR, storing one row per CDR3 protein. The sample has about 89,000 distinct CDR3 sequences; under 50% are singletons. Germline V gene sequence: CDR1 SGHAT, CDR2 FQNNGV. V gave up 3 bases and J gave up 6 bases, with 20 bases separating them. This CDR3 spans 16 amino acids. This clonotype was detected a few times. The chain joins TRBV11-2 to TRBJ1-1; possibly TRBD1 for D (6 bases). This TCR came from a human donor who was either an allogeneic HSCT recipient or a stem cell or donor lymphocyte infusion donor (not recorded which). It is not recorded whose cells these are; they may come from a transplant donor. The sample comprised blood, either unsorted or a sorted T cell fraction (not recorded which). Written as DNA, the CDR3 is TGTGCCAGCAGCTTCGCCCGGCGCAGACAGGCGTCTGAAGCTTTCTTT. The encoded protein is CASSFARRRQASEAFF. The entire variable domain, with the rest obtained from reference TRBV11-2 and TRBJ1-1, is as follows: EAGVAQSPRYKIIEKRQSVAFWCNPISGHATLYWYQQILGQGPKLLIQFQNNGVVDDSQLPKDRFSAERLKGVDSTLKIQPAKLEDSAVYLCASSFARRRQASEAFFGQGTRLTVV.